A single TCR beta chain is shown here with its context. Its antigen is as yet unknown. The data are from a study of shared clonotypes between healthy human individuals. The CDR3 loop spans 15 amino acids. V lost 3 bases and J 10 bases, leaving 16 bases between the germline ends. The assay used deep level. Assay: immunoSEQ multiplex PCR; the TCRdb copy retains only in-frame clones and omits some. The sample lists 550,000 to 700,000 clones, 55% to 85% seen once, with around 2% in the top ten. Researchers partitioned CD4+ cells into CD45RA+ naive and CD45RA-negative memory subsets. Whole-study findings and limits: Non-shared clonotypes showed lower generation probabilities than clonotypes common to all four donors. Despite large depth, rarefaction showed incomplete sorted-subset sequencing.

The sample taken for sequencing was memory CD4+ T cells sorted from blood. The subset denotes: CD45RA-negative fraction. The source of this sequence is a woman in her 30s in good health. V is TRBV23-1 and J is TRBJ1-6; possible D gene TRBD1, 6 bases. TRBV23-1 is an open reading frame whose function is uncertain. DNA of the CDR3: TGCGCCAGCAGTCAGGGTGGACAGTACCGCTCACCCCTCCACTTT. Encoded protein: CASSQGGQYRSPLHF.